Listed below are T cell receptor beta chains from one sample, sequenced in a study of early stage breast cancer tumors. Here immunoSEQ multiplex PCR was the method, and the copy in TCRdb shows in-frame clones only, minus some. Among about 30,000 clones listed, approximately 75% were seen once. Sequences were obtained from blood. The receptors were sampled from a person aged 45 to 59 with breast cancer. The CDR3 runs from the conserved cysteine through the conserved F or W. The order of the fields is D gene, clone size, V gene, J gene, CDR3 DNA, CDR3 protein. The D gene is left open where the match is weak. Not every row has a clone size; where given, it reads once, few, many or a size class.

D gene: -
clone size: -
V gene: TRBV6-1
J gene: TRBJ1-1
CDR3 DNA: TGTGCCAGCAGGAACCCGGGGCGGTATGAAGCTTTCTTT
CDR3 protein: CASRNPGRYEAFF

D gene: -
clone size: -
V gene: TRBV7-2
J gene: TRBJ2-7
CDR3 DNA: TGTGCCAGCAGCCCTGGGACATCTACCTACGAGCAGTACTTC
CDR3 protein: CASSPGTSTYEQYF

D gene: -
clone size: -
V gene: TRBV5-6
J gene: TRBJ2-7
CDR3 DNA: TGTGCCAGCAGCTTTGTGAAGCACGAGCAGTACTTC
CDR3 protein: CASSFVKHEQYF

D gene: -
clone size: -
V gene: TRBV7-3
J gene: TRBJ2-3
CDR3 DNA: TGTGCCAGCAGCTTAAATCCGGCAGATACGCAGTATTTT
CDR3 protein: CASSLNPADTQYF

D gene: -
clone size: -
V gene: TRBV5-1
J gene: TRBJ1-1
CDR3 DNA: TGCGCCAGCAGCCCGGGACGGGGAGACACTGAAGCTTTCTTT
CDR3 protein: CASSPGRGDTEAFF

D gene: -
clone size: once
V gene: TRBV30
J gene: TRBJ1-2
CDR3 DNA: TGTGCCTGGAGTGATTGGTGGGGTGACGTTGGCTACACCTTC
CDR3 protein: CAWSDWWGDVGYTF

D gene: TRBD1
clone size: -
V gene: TRBV18
J gene: TRBJ1-1
CDR3 DNA: TGTGCCAGCTCACCACGGACGGGCGGACAGGGTCGGGCTGAAGCTTTCTTT
CDR3 protein: CASSPRTGGQGRAEAFF

D gene: -
clone size: -
V gene: TRBV7-3
J gene: TRBJ2-1
CDR3 DNA: TGTGCCAGCGCGGGGGCCTTGAGGGGTGAGCAGTTCTTC
CDR3 protein: CASAGALRGEQFF

D gene: TRBD1
clone size: -
V gene: TRBV7-3
J gene: TRBJ2-3
CDR3 DNA: TGTGCCAGCAGCTTAATGGGTGGGACAGGAGTCACAGATACGCAGTATTTT
CDR3 protein: CASSLMGGTGVTDTQYF

D gene: -
clone size: -
V gene: TRBV7-6
J gene: TRBJ2-1
CDR3 DNA: TGTGCCAGCAGCTTATTGAGGGAGGTCAATGAGCAGTTCTTC
CDR3 protein: CASSLLREVNEQFF